This record covers a single T cell receptor beta chain. Its target is not known. A TCRbeta library incorporating unique molecular identifiers was prepared. TCRdb called the PCR reads again in MiXCR, with one record for every CDR3 protein. The sample lists a few hundred thousand distinct CDR3 sequences; about an eighth were seen once. This record comes from a study of T-cell reconstitution after alpha-beta-depleted transplantation in children. General study points: Elevated TCRbeta diversity at day 60 was traced, in some patients, to surviving recipient T cells and thymic progenitors.

The germline CDR1 and CDR2 sequences are SGHAT and FQNNGV. The CDR3 runs 19 residues. The V gene end was trimmed by 1 base and the J gene end by 4 bases; junction bases not matched to a gene: 8. Sequencing used PBMCs, mostly from graft donor cells, obtained 360 days after TCRalphabeta/CD19-depleted stem cell transplant. The gene calls are TRBV11-2 and TRBJ2-1, with 15 bases identical to TRBD2. This receptor was taken from a male patient between 5 and 17 years old who had a stem cell transplant for acute myeloid leukemia, so the T cells may come from the graft donor. CDR3 nucleotides: TGTGCCAGCAGCTTAGGCCAGGGACTAGCGGGAGGCCCATACAATGAGCAGTTCTTC. Residues: CASSLGQGLAGGPYNEQFF. The full variable domain, rest sourced from reference TRBV11-2 and TRBJ2-1, is EAGVAQSPRYKIIEKRQSVAFWCNPISGHATLYWYQQILGQGPKLLIQFQNNGVVDDSQLPKDRFSAERLKGVDSTLKIQPAKLEDSAVYLCASSLGQGLAGGPYNEQFFGPGTRLTVL.